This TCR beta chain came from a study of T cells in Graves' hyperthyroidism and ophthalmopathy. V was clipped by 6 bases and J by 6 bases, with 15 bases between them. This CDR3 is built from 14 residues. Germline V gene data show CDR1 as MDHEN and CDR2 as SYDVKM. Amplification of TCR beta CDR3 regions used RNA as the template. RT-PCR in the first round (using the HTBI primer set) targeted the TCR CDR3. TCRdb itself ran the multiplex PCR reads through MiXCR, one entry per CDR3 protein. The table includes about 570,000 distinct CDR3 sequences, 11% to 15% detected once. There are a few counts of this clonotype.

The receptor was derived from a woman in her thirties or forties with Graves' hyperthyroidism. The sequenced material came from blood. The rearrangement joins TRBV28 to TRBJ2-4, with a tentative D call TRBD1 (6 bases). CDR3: CASSQGHSGNIQYF. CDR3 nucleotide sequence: TGTGCCAGCAGCCAGGGACATTCGGGAAACATTCAGTACTTC. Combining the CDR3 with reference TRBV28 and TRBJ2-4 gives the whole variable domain DVKVTQSSRYLVKRTGEKVFLECVQDMDHENMFWYRQDPGLGLRLIYFSYDVKMKEKGDIPEGYSVSREKKERFSLILESASTNQTSMYLCASSQGHSGNIQYFGAGTRLSVL.